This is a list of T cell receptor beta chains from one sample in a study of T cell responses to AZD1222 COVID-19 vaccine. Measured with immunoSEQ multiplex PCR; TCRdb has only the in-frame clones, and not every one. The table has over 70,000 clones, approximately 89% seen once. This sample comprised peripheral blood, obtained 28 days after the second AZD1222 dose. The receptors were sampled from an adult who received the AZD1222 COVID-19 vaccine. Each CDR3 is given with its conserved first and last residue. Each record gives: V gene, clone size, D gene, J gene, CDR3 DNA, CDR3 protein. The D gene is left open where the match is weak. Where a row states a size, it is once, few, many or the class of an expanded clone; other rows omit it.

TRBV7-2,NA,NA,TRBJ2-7,TGTGCCAGCAGCTCGGGGCGGGTCTACGAGCAGTACTTC,CASSSGRVYEQYF
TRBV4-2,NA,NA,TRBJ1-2,TGTGCCAGCAGCCAAGATCTAGGGGTGGCTTTCGGCTACACCTTC,CASSQDLGVAFGYTF
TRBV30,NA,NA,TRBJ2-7,TGTGCCTGGAGTGTGTTTGCGCGGAGCGAGCAGTACTTC,CAWSVFARSEQYF
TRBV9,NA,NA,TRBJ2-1,TGTGCCAGCAGCGTGGATTGGGGTGAGCAGTTCTTC,CASSVDWGEQFF
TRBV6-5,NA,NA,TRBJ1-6,TGTGCCAGCAGTCCAACGACATTTTCGGATTCACCCCTCCACTTT,CASSPTTFSDSPLHF
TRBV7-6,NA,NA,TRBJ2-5,TGTGCCAGCAGCTTAGTTTGGGCGGGGCCAGGAGAGACCCAGTACTTC,CASSLVWAGPGETQYF
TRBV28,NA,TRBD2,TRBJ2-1,TGTGCCAGCAGTACACAGGCGGCGGGGGCCTACAATGAGCAGTTCTTC,CASSTQAAGAYNEQFF
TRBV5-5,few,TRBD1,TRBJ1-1,TGTGCCAGCAGCTCACGGGACAGCTTACACACTGAAGCTTTCTTT,CASSSRDSLHTEAFF
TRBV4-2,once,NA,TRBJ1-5,TGTGCCAGCAGCCAAGAGGGCCCGCCCCAGCATTTT,CASSQEGPPQHF
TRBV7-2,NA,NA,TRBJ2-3,TGTGCCAGCAGCTTAGGGCGTACAGATACGCAGTATTTT,CASSLGRTDTQYF
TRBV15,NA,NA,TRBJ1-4,TGTGCCACCAGCAGAGTCCCCCAAAGGAATGAAAAACTGTTTTTT,CATSRVPQRNEKLFF
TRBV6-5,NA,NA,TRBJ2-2,TGTGCCAGCAGTTACTCGTTCACCGGGGAGCCGTTTTTT,CASSYSFTGEPFF
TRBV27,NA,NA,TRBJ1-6,TGTGCCAGCAGTTTAACGGGAGACGGGTATTCACCCCTCCACTTT,CASSLTGDGYSPLHF
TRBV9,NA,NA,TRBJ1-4,TGTGCCAGCAGCGCCCTTGATGAAAAACTGTTTTTT,CASSALDEKLFF
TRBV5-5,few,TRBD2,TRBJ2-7,TGTGCCAGCAGCTTGGACATAGCGGGGTCCTACGAGCAGTACTTC,CASSLDIAGSYEQYF
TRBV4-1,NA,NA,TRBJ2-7,TGCGCCAGCAGCCAAGGTGCCTCCTACGAGCAGTACTTC,CASSQGASYEQYF
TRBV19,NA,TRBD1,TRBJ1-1,TGTGCCAGTAGTACCGTACCGGGACAGGGAAATTTCTTGAACACTGAAGCTTTCTTT,CASSTVPGQGNFLNTEAFF
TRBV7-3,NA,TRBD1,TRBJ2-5,TGTGCCAGCAGCTCTACGGGACAGGGTGGAGAGACCCAGTACTTC,CASSSTGQGGETQYF
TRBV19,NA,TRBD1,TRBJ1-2,TGTGCCAGTATACAGGGGGCGAGAATTAACTATGGCTACACCTTC,CASIQGARINYGYTF
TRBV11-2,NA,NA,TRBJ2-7,TGTGCCAGCAGCTTACTCGGGACAAACACCTACGAGCAGTACTTC,CASSLLGTNTYEQYF
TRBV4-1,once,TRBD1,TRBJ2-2,TGCGCCAGCAGCCACGGACAGGGGGCGTTCGCCGGGGAGCTGTTTTTT,CASSHGQGAFAGELFF
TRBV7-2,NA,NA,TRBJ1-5,TGTGCCAGCAGCTTAGCAGCTCAGCCCCAGCATTTT,CASSLAAQPQHF
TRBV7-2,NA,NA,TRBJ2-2,TGTGCCAGCAGCCCCGCCCCCGGGGAGCTGTTTTTT,CASSPAPGELFF
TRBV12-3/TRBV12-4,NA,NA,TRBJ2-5,TGTGCCAGCAGGGCCTCCAAAGAGACCCAGTACTTC,CASRASKETQYF
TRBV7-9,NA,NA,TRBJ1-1,TGTGCCAGCAGCCCCTCGGGCACTGAAGCTTTCTTT,CASSPSGTEAFF
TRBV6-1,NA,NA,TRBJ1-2,TGTGCCAGCAGTGAATTTTGGGTCCATAGTGGCTACACCTTC,CASSEFWVHSGYTF
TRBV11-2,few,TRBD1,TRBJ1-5,TGTGCCAGCAGCGCGGGACAGGGGGCAGGACAGCCCCAGCATTTT,CASSAGQGAGQPQHF
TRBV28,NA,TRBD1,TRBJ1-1,TGTGCCAGCAGGTACGGACAGGCTAAAGAAGCTTTCTTT,CASRYGQAKEAFF
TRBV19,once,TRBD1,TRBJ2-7,TGTGCCACCCTGGACAGGGTCGCCTACGAGCAGTACTTC,CATLDRVAYEQYF
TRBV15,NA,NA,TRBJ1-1,TGTGCCACCAGCAGGACGGGACGGGGGAGGACTGAAGCTTTCTTT,CATSRTGRGRTEAFF
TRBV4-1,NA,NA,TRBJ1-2,TGCGCCAGCAGCCAAGACTCCGGAATCTATGGCTACACCTTC,CASSQDSGIYGYTF
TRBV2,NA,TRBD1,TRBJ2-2,TGTGCCAGCAGGGGGACAGTTGCCGGGGAGCTGTTTTTT,CASRGTVAGELFF
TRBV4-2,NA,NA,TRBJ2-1,TGTGCCAGCAGCCAAGATCTTTCAATTCGGGGCTACAATGAGCAGTTCTTC,CASSQDLSIRGYNEQFF
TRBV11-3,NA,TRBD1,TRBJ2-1,TGTGCCAGCAGCCGACAGGGCTCCGGTGACAATGAGCAGTTCTTC,CASSRQGSGDNEQFF
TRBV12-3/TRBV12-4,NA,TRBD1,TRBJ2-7,TGTGCCAGCAGTTCACAGGGGACGTACGAGCAGTACTTC,CASSSQGTYEQYF
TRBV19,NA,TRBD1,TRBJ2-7,TGTGCCAGCTCGGGGACAGGGGGCGCCTACGAGCAGTACTTC,CASSGTGGAYEQYF
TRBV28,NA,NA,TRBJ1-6,TGTGCCAGCGGGGACGACGGAGAGTCACCCCTCCACTTT,CASGDDGESPLHF
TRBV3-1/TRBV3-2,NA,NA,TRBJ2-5,TGTGCCAGCAGCCAAGTGGGGGGGCGAGAGACCCAGTACTTC,CASSQVGGRETQYF
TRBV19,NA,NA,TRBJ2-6,TGTGCCAGTAGTATAGGACAAGGGGCCGGGGCCAACGTCCTGACTTTC,CASSIGQGAGANVLTF
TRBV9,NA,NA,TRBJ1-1,TGTGCCAGCAGCGTGCAGGGGATGAACACTGAAGCTTTCTTT,CASSVQGMNTEAFF
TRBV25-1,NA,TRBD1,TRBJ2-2,TGTGCCAGCAGTGGGCTACGGGACAGTTTAAACACCGGGGAGCTGTTTTTT,CASSGLRDSLNTGELFF
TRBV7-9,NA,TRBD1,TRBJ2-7,TGTGCCAGCTCGGGACAGGGTGCAGATGAGCAGTACTTC,CASSGQGADEQYF
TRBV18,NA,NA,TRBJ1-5,TGTGCCAGCTCACCTCGGGGGGATCAGCCCCAGCATTTT,CASSPRGDQPQHF
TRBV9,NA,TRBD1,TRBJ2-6,TGTGCCAGCAGCTCGACAGGGGGCCCCGGGGCCAACGTCCTGACTTTC,CASSSTGGPGANVLTF
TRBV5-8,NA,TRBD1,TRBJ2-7,TGTGCCAGCAGCTGGGGACAGGGGTTCGACGAGCAGTACTTC,CASSWGQGFDEQYF
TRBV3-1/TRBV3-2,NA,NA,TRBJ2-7,TGTGCCAGCAGCCAACTGTACAGGGCTGGCGAGCAGTACTTC,CASSQLYRAGEQYF
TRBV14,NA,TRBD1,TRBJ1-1,TGTGCCAGCAGCCAAGGACAGGGGAAGACTGAAGCTTTCTTT,CASSQGQGKTEAFF
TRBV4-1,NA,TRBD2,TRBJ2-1,TGCGCCAGCAGCCACCGACTAGCGGGGGGGAGCTACAATGAGCAGTTCTTC,CASSHRLAGGSYNEQFF
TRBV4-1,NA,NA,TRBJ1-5,TGCGCCAGCAGCCAGACTGGGGGGGTTAGCAATCAGCCCCAGCATTTT,CASSQTGGVSNQPQHF
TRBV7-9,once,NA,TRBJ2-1,TGTGCCAGCAGCTGGGGAACGGGCACCTACAATGAGCAGTTCTTC,CASSWGTGTYNEQFF
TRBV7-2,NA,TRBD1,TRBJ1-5,TGTGCCAGCAGTCCTCGGACAGGGGGCTTTGATCAGCCCCAGCATTTT,CASSPRTGGFDQPQHF
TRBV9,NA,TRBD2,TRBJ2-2,TGTGCCAGCAGCGTATTAGAGGTGCGACTAGCGGGCCCCGGGGAGCTGTTTTTT,CASSVLEVRLAGPGELFF
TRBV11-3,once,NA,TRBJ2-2,TGTGCCAGCAGCTCGGTCGGAGGGGGGGAGCTGTTTTTT,CASSSVGGGELFF
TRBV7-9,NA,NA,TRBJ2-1,TGTGCCAGCAGCTTAGCGATAGGGTCCCATGAGCAGTTCTTC,CASSLAIGSHEQFF
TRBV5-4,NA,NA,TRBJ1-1,TGTGCCAGCAGCTTATACCTGATCACTGAAGCTTTCTTT,CASSLYLITEAFF
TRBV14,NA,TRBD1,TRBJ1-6,TGTGCCAGCAGCCTTTCAAGGGACAGGGAGAGAAATTCACCCCTCCACTTT,CASSLSRDRERNSPLHF
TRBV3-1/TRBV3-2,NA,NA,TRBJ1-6,TGTGCCAGCAGCCAAGTAGCCAGTGCCCAGAATTCACCCCTCCACTTT,CASSQVASAQNSPLHF
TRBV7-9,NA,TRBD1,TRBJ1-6,TGTGCCAGCAGCTTAGCGAGTGGACAGGGGAGATCACCCCTCCACTTT,CASSLASGQGRSPLHF